A single sample is the source of the 22 T cell receptor beta chains below, sequenced in a study of memory CD4+ T cells and cytomegalovirus serostatus. The sort gate was single viable CD3+CD4+CD8-CD45RO+ cells for memory CD4+ T cells. Generated by immunoSEQ multiplex PCR, the TCRdb table keeps only in-frame clones and is missing some. The sample lists around 50,000 clones, about 78% occurring once. The sample comprised memory CD4+ T cells from blood. The receptors come from an adult in good health and CMV-seronegative.

The chain carries TRBV28 and TRBJ1-1; D unresolved. V was cut by 4 bases and J by 0 bases, with 6 bases left in between. This CDR3 contains 13 residues. Germline CDR1 is MDHEN and CDR2 is SYDVKM. In DNA, the CDR3 is TGTGCCAGCAGTTCCTATATGAACACTGAAGCTTTCTTT. It specifies CASSSYMNTEAFF.

The chain has TRBV27 and TRBJ1-3, with D tentatively TRBD1 (5 bases). The CDR3 has 17 amino acids. The V gene's germline CDR1 is MNHEY and CDR2 SMNVEV (reference sequence). The ends were cut back, 3 bases at V and 0 bases at J, with 15 bases in the middle. CDR3 DNA: TGTGCCAGCAGTTTGAGGGGCAGGGCCCTCTCTGGAAACACCATATATTTT. Its protein product is CASSLRGRALSGNTIYF.

The chain is built from TRBV18 and TRBJ2-1; D is ambiguous. The V end lost 3 bases, the J end lost 10 bases, and 13 bases lay between the germline ends. CDR1 and CDR2 from the germline V gene are KGHSH and LQKENI. The CDR3 sequence is 13 residues long. The CDR3 coding sequence is TGTGCCAGCTCACCCCTATCTCCCAACGAGCAGTTCTTC. This gives the protein CASSPLSPNEQFF.

This clone was observed a handful of times. This chain connects TRBV6-1 to TRBJ1-5, with TRBD1 matching 8 bases. The CDR3 totals 14 residues. Germline assignment: CDR1 MNHNS and CDR2 SASEGT. Trimming cost V 4 bases and J 4 bases; bases outside gene matches: 3. The CDR3 DNA follows: TGTGCCAGCAGTGGTCACAGGGGGAATCAGCCCCAGCATTTT. Its protein product is CASSGHRGNQPQHF.

The rearrangement uses TRBV5-4 and TRBJ2-7; 10 bases agree with TRBD2. V shed 2 bases and J 3 bases; nucleotides not matched to a gene: 5. This CDR3 contains 15 residues. The germline CDR1 and CDR2 sequences are SGHNT and YYREEE (reference sequence). The CDR3 coding sequence is TGTGCCAGCAGCTTCGGGACTAGCGAACTCTACGAGCAGTACTTC. It is translated as CASSFGTSELYEQYF. The variable domain in full, with the rest retrieved from reference TRBV5-4 and TRBJ2-7, is ETGVTQSPTHLIKTRGQQVTLRCSSQSGHNTVSWYQQALGQGPQFIFQYYREEENGRGNFPPRFSGLQFPNYSSELNVNALELDDSALYLCASSFGTSELYEQYFGPGTRLTVT.

The chain has TRBV7-9 and TRBJ2-1; D gene uncertain. The V end lost 7 bases, the J end lost 5 bases, and 15 bases lay between the germline ends. This CDR3 has 14 amino acids. The V gene's germline CDR1 is SEHNR and CDR2 FQNEAQ (reference sequence). The CDR3 spells CASTGGRANNEQFF. CDR3 coding DNA: TGTGCCAGCACCGGTGGGCGCGCGAACAATGAGCAGTTCTTC.

J is TRBJ2-7 and V is TRBV25-1; no reliable D call. Germline values: CDR1 MGHDK, CDR2 SYGVNS. Between the trimmed V and J ends, which lost 6 bases and 3 bases, there was a span of 9 bases. CDR3 size: 12 residues. The CDR3 loop reads CASSDNIYEQYF. DNA for the CDR3: TGTGCCAGCAGCGATAACATCTACGAGCAGTACTTC.

This chain uses TRBV27 with TRBJ2-7; 8 positions match TRBD1. Germline-derived CDR1 and CDR2 are MNHEY and SMNVEV (reference sequence). CDR3 length: 15 amino acids. V lost 2 bases to trimming and J lost 11 bases; unmatched junction nucleotides: 14. The CDR3 DNA follows: TGTGCCAGCAGTTTAAAGATACGGGACAGGTCCTCAAAGTACTTC. Translated: CASSLKIRDRSSKYF.

V is TRBV7-9 and J is TRBJ1-2; D unclear. The CDR3 has 12 amino acids. Germline values: CDR1 SEHNR, CDR2 FQNEAQ (reference sequence). V gave up 6 bases and J gave up 7 bases, with 12 bases separating them. CDR3 amino acids: CASRAGLGGYTF. The CDR3 bases are TGTGCCAGCAGAGCAGGATTGGGTGGCTACACCTTC.

The V call is TRBV6-1, the J call TRBJ1-1, with 7 bases lining up with TRBD1. The length of the CDR3 is 13 residues. J was trimmed by 1 base and V by 4 bases; bases with no gene match: 0. CDR1 is MNHNS and CDR2 is SASEGT in the germline V gene. The CDR3 region is CASSGQGNTEAFF. In DNA, the CDR3 is TGTGCCAGCAGTGGACAGGGGAACACTGAAGCTTTCTTT.

V usage is TRBV28 and J usage is TRBJ1-5, with 10 bases aligning to TRBD1. V was pared by 4 bases and J by 3 bases, with 15 bases of the junction left unmatched. CDR1 is MDHEN and CDR2 is SYDVKM in the germline V gene. This CDR3 spans 19 amino acids. CDR3 sequence reads: CASSSRDRGTWRPNQPQHF. Written as DNA, the CDR3 is TGTGCCAGCAGTTCCCGGGACAGGGGAACGTGGAGACCCAATCAGCCCCAGCATTTT. The whole variable domain, remainder taken from reference TRBV28 and TRBJ1-5, is DVKVTQSSRYLVKRTGEKVFLECVQDMDHENMFWYRQDPGLGLRLIYFSYDVKMKEKGDIPEGYSVSREKKERFSLILESASTNQTSMYLCASSSRDRGTWRPNQPQHFGDGTRLSIL.

The rearrangement joins TRBV19 to TRBJ2-7; D unresolved. The V gene's germline CDR1 is LNHDA and CDR2 SQIVND (reference sequence). V was trimmed by 5 bases and J by 0 bases, leaving 8 bases between them. The CDR3 is 13 amino acids. This CDR3 reads CASSAKDSYEQYF. CDR3 DNA: TGTGCCAGTAGTGCTAAGGACTCCTACGAGCAGTACTTC.

The V and J genes are TRBV2 and TRBJ2-5; 7 bases map to TRBD1. The germline CDR1 and CDR2 sequences are SNHLY and FYNNEI. The CDR3 extends over 11 amino acids. Trimming took 10 bases from V and 6 from J; bases not matched to a gene: 5. The CDR3 nucleotides read TGTGCCACCCAGGGGGAACAGACCCAGTACTTC. It specifies CATQGEQTQYF.

The chain is built from TRBV18 and TRBJ2-7; 9 bases line up with TRBD1. Unmatched junction bases numbered 11, after V lost 3 bases and J lost 2 bases. The CDR3 covers 17 residues. The germline gives CDR1 KGHSH, CDR2 LQKENI. The chain's CDR3 is CASSPALGQGIPYEQYF. The CDR3 DNA follows: TGTGCCAGCTCACCCGCTCTTGGACAGGGGATTCCCTACGAGCAGTACTTC. Full variable domain (rest looked up from reference TRBV18 and TRBJ2-7): NAGVMQNPRHLVRRRGQEARLRCSPMKGHSHVYWYRQLPEEGLKFMVYLQKENIIDESGMPKERFSAEFPKEGPSILRIQQVVRGDSAAYFCASSPALGQGIPYEQYFGPGTRLTVT.

V gene TRBV2 combines with J gene TRBJ2-5; D is unresolved. The germline gives CDR1 SNHLY, CDR2 FYNNEI. With 6 bases removed from V and 5 bases from J, the gap between germline ends came to 13 bases. CDR3 length equals 13 residues. The CDR3 coding sequence is TGTGCCAGCAGCCTAAGAGGATTGGAGACCCAGTACTTC. As protein: CASSLRGLETQYF.

There are a few counts of this clone. This chain joins TRBV2 and TRBJ2-4; D is tentatively TRBD1 or TRBD2 (5 bases each). This CDR3 region has 13 residues. Between the trimmed V and J ends, which lost 3 bases and 7 bases, there was a span of 10 bases. Germline lookup yields CDR1 SNHLY and CDR2 FYNNEI. CDR3 region: CASSEVGVNIQYF. The CDR3 nucleotides are TGTGCCAGCAGTGAGGTGGGGGTTAACATTCAGTACTTC.

The V call is TRBV5-5, the J call TRBJ2-3, with D hard to call. Between the trimmed V and J ends, which lost 2 bases and 0 bases, there was a span of 10 bases. Germline-derived CDR1 and CDR2 are SGHKS and YYEKEE (reference sequence). This CDR3 region has 15 residues. As DNA, the CDR3 is TGTGCCAGCAGCTTTGACACGGCTAGCACAGATACGCAGTATTTT. It encodes CASSFDTASTDTQYF. Based on the CDR3 plus reference TRBV5-5 and TRBJ2-3, the full variable domain is DAGVTQSPTHLIKTRGQQVTLRCSPISGHKSVSWYQQVLGQGPQFIFQYYEKEERGRGNFPDRFSARQFPNYSSELNVNALLLGDSALYLCASSFDTASTDTQYFGPGTRLTVL.

V usage is TRBV10-3 and J usage is TRBJ2-1; D not certain. Germline CDR1 ENHRY, CDR2 SYGVKD. The length of the CDR3 is 13 residues. The V end lost 2 bases, the J end lost 6 bases, and 8 bases lay between the germline ends. The CDR3 sequence is CAISEGPFNEQFF. The CDR3 DNA reads TGTGCCATCAGTGAGGGGCCCTTCAATGAGCAGTTCTTC.

The chain is built from TRBV4-1 and TRBJ2-7; D might be TRBD2 (5 bases). CDR1 and CDR2 from the germline V gene are MGHRA and YSYEKL. With 2 bases removed from V and 6 bases from J, the gap between germline ends came to 20 bases. The CDR3 consists of 16 residues. The CDR3 spells CASSQSLSIIGIEQYF. CDR3 nucleotide sequence: TGCGCCAGCAGCCAAAGTTTGTCTATAATCGGGATCGAGCAGTACTTC.

V is TRBV9 and J is TRBJ2-5; TRBD2 is a possible D gene (5 bases). The CDR3 is 15 amino acids. Germline CDR1 is SGDLS and CDR2 is YYNGEE. V lost 1 base, J lost 0 bases, and 10 bases lay in between. The CDR3 region is CASSVSPDYQETQYF. The CDR3 DNA reads as TGTGCCAGCAGCGTATCCCCGGACTACCAAGAGACCCAGTACTTC. Full variable domain (missing parts from reference TRBV9 and TRBJ2-5): DSGVTQTPKHLITATGQRVTLRCSPRSGDLSVYWYQQSLDQGLQFLIQYYNGEERAKGNILERFSAQQFPDLHSELNLSSLELGDSALYFCASSVSPDYQETQYFGPGTRLLVL.

The chain carries TRBV14 and TRBJ2-1; perhaps TRBD1 as D (6 bases). This CDR3 spans 15 amino acids. Trimming took off 4 bases at V and 2 bases at J, with 12 bases between the two ends. Germline CDR1 SGHDN, CDR2 FVKESK. The DNA for the CDR3 is TGTGCCAGCAGCCTGACAGGTTGGCCCTACAATGAGCAGTTCTTC. As protein: CASSLTGWPYNEQFF. Full variable domain (rest looked up from reference TRBV14 and TRBJ2-1): EAGVTQFPSHSVIEKGQTVTLRCDPISGHDNLYWYRRVMGKEIKFLLHFVKESKQDESGMPNNRFLAERTGGTYSTLKVQPAELEDSGVYFCASSLTGWPYNEQFFGPGTRLTVL.

The chain links TRBV18 to TRBJ2-1; perhaps TRBD2 as D (5 bases). This CDR3 has 16 amino acids. The germline V gene encodes CDR1 KGHSH and CDR2 LQKENI. The V end lost 3 bases, the J end lost 4 bases, and 16 bases lay between the germline ends. CDR3 nucleotides: TGTGCCAGCTCACCCCAGGAGGACCCAATGTACAATGAGCAGTTCTTC. As protein: CASSPQEDPMYNEQFF.